These T cell receptor beta chains were read from a single sample in a study of T cell repertoires in aging, cancer and after chemotherapy. TCRdb processed the multiplex PCR reads anew with MiXCR; each CDR3 protein has one entry. The sample holds thousands of distinct CDR3 sequences, roughly 25% seen once. The sample consisted of blood. These TCRs come from a human donor in good health. The CDR3 runs from the conserved cysteine through the conserved F or W. Fields, in order: J gene, V gene, clone size, D gene, CDR3 protein, CDR3 DNA. The D gene is left open where the match is weak. Part of the rows lack a size; the others show once, few, many or a class for expanded clones.

>TRBJ1-5|TRBV7-2|few|.
CASRVHPGGPQHF
TGTGCCAGCAGGGTACACCCGGGGGGGCCCCAGCATTTT
>TRBJ2-3|TRBV7-2|medium-sized|.
CGVAWIAGRADTQYF
TGTGGAGTCGCTTGGATTGCGGGAAGGGCAGATACGCAGTATTTT
>TRBJ2-3|TRBV20-1|few|.
CSARDGRWEADTQYF
TGCAGTGCTAGAGATGGGCGGTGGGAGGCAGATACGCAGTATTTT
>TRBJ1-1|TRBV5-4|.|.
CASSLATENTEAFF
TGTGCCAGCAGCTTGGCTACGGAGAACACTGAAGCTTTCTTT
>TRBJ2-2|TRBV6-4|medium-sized|.
CASSDGTDTGELFF
TGTGCCAGCAGTGACGGGACTGACACCGGGGAGCTGTTTTTT
>TRBJ2-3|TRBV6-5|.|TRBD2
CASSTSSGRRTDTQYF
TGTGCCAGCAGTACATCGAGCGGGAGGAGGACAGATACGCAGTATTTT
>TRBJ2-1|TRBV6-2/TRBV6-3|medium-sized|.
CASSQQGEAYNEQFF
TGTGCCAGCAGCCAGCAGGGGGAGGCCTACAATGAGCAGTTCTTC
>TRBJ2-7|TRBV20-1|.|TRBD2
CSARKKREGRDYEQYF
TGCAGTGCCAGGAAAAAGCGGGAGGGCCGGGATTACGAGCAGTACTTC
>TRBJ2-5|TRBV7-2|few|TRBD2
CASSLRLAETQETQYF
TGTGCCAGCAGCCTCAGACTAGCGGAGACCCAAGAGACCCAGTACTTC
>TRBJ2-7|TRBV19|medium-sized|.
CASSTGRGEQYF
TGTGCCAGTAGTACGGGGCGGGGCGAGCAGTACTTC
>TRBJ2-7|TRBV20-1|few|TRBD2
CSARSLSGRSYEQYF
TGCAGTGCTAGATCCCTGAGCGGGAGATCCTACGAGCAGTACTTC
>TRBJ2-1|TRBV5-6|.|.
CASSLDRVGEQFF
TGTGCCAGCAGCTTGGATAGGGTTGGTGAGCAGTTCTTC
>TRBJ1-2|TRBV24-1|few|.
CATSGDPLVGYTF
TGTGCCACCAGTGGGGATCCCCTAGTTGGCTACACCTTC
>TRBJ2-3|TRBV14|.|.
CASSPRGGPADTQYF
TGTGCCAGCAGCCCCCGGGGAGGTCCAGCAGATACGCAGTATTTT
>TRBJ2-1|TRBV28|.|.
CASWREYNEQFF
TGTGCCAGCTGGCGGGAATACAATGAGCAGTTCTTC
>TRBJ1-1|TRBV5-1|.|TRBD1
CASSSAPTGFTEAFF
TGCGCCAGCAGCTCAGCTCCGACAGGGTTCACTGAAGCTTTCTTT
>TRBJ1-5|TRBV6-1|medium-sized|.
CASSETLNQPQHF
TGTGCCAGCAGTGAAACCCTAAATCAGCCCCAGCATTTT
>TRBJ2-2|TRBV20-1|.|TRBD2
CSARRQGGTGELFF
TGCAGTGCTAGACGCCAGGGAGGGACCGGGGAGCTGTTTTTT
>TRBJ1-5|TRBV28|few|.
CASSNTAGSQHF
TGTGCCAGCAGTAACACGGCAGGAAGCCAGCATTTT
>TRBJ2-3|TRBV20-1|few|TRBD2
CSASRDYSTDTQYF
TGCAGTGCGTCAAGGGACTACAGCACAGATACGCAGTATTTT
>TRBJ2-2|TRBV10-1|.|.
CASSLVPGSNTGELFF
TGCGCCAGCAGCTTGGTTCCAGGGTCGAACACCGGGGAGCTGTTTTTT
>TRBJ2-7|TRBV28|few|TRBD2
CASSTRGVLYEQYF
TGTGCCAGCTCAACACGGGGGGTGCTCTACGAGCAGTACTTC
>TRBJ1-5|TRBV20-1|medium-sized|.
CSAREVSGNQPQHF
TGCAGTGCTAGAGAAGTTTCCGGCAATCAGCCCCAGCATTTT
>TRBJ2-1|TRBV20-1|few|TRBD2
CSSYGASGNNEQFF
TGCAGTTCCTATGGGGCTAGCGGCAACAATGAGCAGTTCTTC
>TRBJ1-1|TRBV5-4|.|.
CASSLGQGQAFF
TGTGCCAGCAGCTTGGGGCAGGGTCAAGCTTTCTTT
>TRBJ2-7|TRBV20-1|.|TRBD2
CSARAGHSGDSYEQYF
TGCAGTGCTAGAGCGGGCCATAGCGGGGACTCCTACGAGCAGTACTTC
>TRBJ2-7|TRBV28|.|.
CASSPLITLGRVRYEQYF
TGTGCCAGCAGTCCCCTAATAACCCTAGGCCGGGTGAGATACGAGCAGTACTTC
>TRBJ2-1|TRBV27|few|TRBD1
CASSFVRQGAGEQFF
TGTGCCAGCAGTTTCGTTCGACAGGGGGCGGGTGAGCAGTTCTTC
>TRBJ1-5|TRBV19|medium-sized|TRBD1
CASSIGTASNQPQHF
TGTGCCAGTAGTATTGGGACAGCTAGCAATCAGCCCCAGCATTTT
>TRBJ2-4|TRBV6-2/TRBV6-3|few|TRBD1
CASSGRDRAKNIQYF
TGTGCCAGCAGTGGCCGGGACAGGGCCAAAAACATTCAGTACTTC
>TRBJ2-7|TRBV28|once|TRBD2
CASSGSGRRIDEQYF
TGTGCCAGCAGTGGTAGCGGGAGAAGGATCGACGAGCAGTACTTC
>TRBJ1-3|TRBV27|.|.
CASDLPGGVDSGNTIYF
TGTGCCAGCGACCTACCGGGGGGGGTTGATTCTGGAAACACCATATATTTT
>TRBJ2-1|TRBV7-9|medium-sized|TRBD2
CASPALAGDTYNEQFF
TGTGCCAGCCCCGCCCTGGCGGGAGATACCTACAATGAGCAGTTCTTC
>TRBJ1-1|TRBV6-2/TRBV6-3|few|.
CASSSTENTEAFF
TGTGCCAGCAGTTCCACAGAGAACACTGAAGCTTTCTTT
>TRBJ2-7|TRBV7-2|.|TRBD2
CASSLRGTSGRSSEQYF
TGTGCCAGCAGCTTACGGGGGACTAGCGGGAGGTCGTCCGAGCAGTACTTC
>TRBJ1-6|TRBV27|medium-sized|.
CASSYQSGDNSPLHF
TGTGCCAGCAGTTACCAGTCCGGTGATAATTCACCCCTCCACTTT
>TRBJ1-2|TRBV6-1|medium-sized|TRBD1
CASIGQGAEGYTF
TGTGCCAGTATCGGACAGGGGGCAGAGGGCTACACCTTC
>TRBJ2-4|TRBV7-9|few|.
CASSNHRDGNIQYF
TGTGCCAGCAGCAATCACAGGGATGGGAACATTCAGTACTTC
>TRBJ2-7|TRBV6-5|few|.
CASSSLGGGTRTSAEQYF
TGTGCCAGCAGCTCATTAGGAGGTGGCACCCGGACATCGGCTGAGCAGTACTTC
>TRBJ1-5|TRBV4-3|.|.
CASSQDLGAPGTQHF
TGCGCCAGCAGCCAAGATCTTGGGGCCCCGGGGACCCAGCATTTT
>TRBJ2-5|TRBV20-1|few|TRBD1
CSAQTGGVRETQYF
TGCAGTGCACAAACAGGGGGCGTACGAGAGACCCAGTACTTC